A selection of T cell receptor beta chains follows, all from one sample in a study of cytomegalovirus exposure and HLA in healthy donors. The assay was immunoSEQ multiplex PCR, and TCRdb's table has in-frame clones only and misses some. The sample shows 150,000 to 200,000 clones, more than 70% of them seen only once. Sequencing was performed on PBMCs. These receptors all come from a girl aged 10-17 years in good health and CMV-seronegative. Each CDR3 is given with its conserved first and last residue. D genes are given only for firm matches. Some rows mark clone size as missing; the rest say once, few, many or name a class of expanded clone.

d_gene	v_gene	j_gene	abundance	CDR3aa	CDR3nt
NA	TRBV2	TRBJ2-7	NA	CASSEWRGLYEQYF	TGTGCCAGCAGTGAATGGCGGGGGCTTTACGAGCAGTACTTC
NA	TRBV5-5	TRBJ1-2	NA	CASSLDSGPLNVGYTF	TGTGCCAGCAGCTTAGACAGTGGACCACTCAATGTAGGCTACACCTTC
NA	TRBV29-1	TRBJ2-7	NA	CSVSSGQGSNEQYF	TGCAGCGTGAGCTCCGGGCAGGGGTCGAACGAGCAGTACTTC
NA	TRBV7-3	TRBJ1-1	NA	CASSPDTNTEAFF	TGTGCCAGCAGCCCGGACACGAACACTGAAGCTTTCTTT
NA	TRBV1	TRBJ1-1	NA	CTSSQMGVGDFMNTEAFF	TGCACCAGCAGCCAAATGGGGGTAGGGGACTTCATGAACACTGAAGCTTTCTTT
NA	TRBV30	TRBJ1-3	NA	CAWTTQLLSGNTIYF	TGTGCCTGGACTACACAGCTCCTTTCTGGAAACACCATATATTTT
TRBD2	TRBV16	TRBJ2-2	NA	CASSHTSGAIGELFF	TGTGCCAGCAGCCATACTAGCGGGGCAATCGGGGAGCTGTTTTTT
TRBD1	TRBV5-1	TRBJ2-7	NA	CASSPGTGPYEQYF	TGCGCCAGCAGCCCCGGGACAGGGCCCTACGAGCAGTACTTC
TRBD2	TRBV7-6	TRBJ2-1	NA	CASSLDGPSGHEQFF	TGTGCCAGCAGCTTAGATGGTCCTAGCGGTCATGAGCAGTTCTTC
NA	TRBV2	TRBJ1-5	few	CASMGAVQGDNQPQHF	TGTGCCAGCATGGGTGCGGTCCAGGGCGACAATCAGCCCCAGCATTTT
TRBD1	TRBV4-3	TRBJ1-1	NA	CASSQPQDRVSTEAFF	TGCGCCAGCAGCCAACCACAGGACAGGGTTTCGACTGAAGCTTTCTTT
NA	TRBV27	TRBJ2-7	NA	CASSPQNSYEQYF	TGTGCCAGCAGTCCGCAGAACTCCTACGAGCAGTACTTC
NA	TRBV19	TRBJ1-1	few	CASNPAGRNTEAFF	TGTGCCAGTAACCCTGCAGGCAGAAACACTGAAGCTTTCTTT
NA	TRBV14	TRBJ2-1	few	CASGTFNEQFF	TGTGCCAGCGGGACTTTCAATGAGCAGTTCTTC
NA	TRBV19	TRBJ1-2	NA	CASSKRQAIYGYTF	TGTGCCAGTAGTAAGAGACAGGCCATCTATGGCTACACCTTC
TRBD2	TRBV5-1	TRBJ2-1	NA	CASRPGLAGGLVGQNEQFF	TGCGCCAGCAGACCGGGACTAGCGGGGGGTCTTGTGGGACAAAATGAGCAGTTCTTC
TRBD1	TRBV11-2	TRBJ2-7	NA	CASSLADRDEQYF	TGTGCCAGCAGCTTAGCGGACAGGGACGAGCAGTACTTC
TRBD2	TRBV5-5	TRBJ2-2	NA	CASSLRRAGELTGELFF	TGTGCCAGCAGCTTGAGACGGGCGGGGGAACTCACCGGGGAGCTGTTTTTT
TRBD1	TRBV28	TRBJ1-2	NA	CASSDTGGIKNGYTF	TGTGCCAGCAGTGACACAGGGGGCATTAAGAATGGCTACACCTTC
TRBD2	TRBV14	TRBJ2-1	NA	CASSQKSEREGNEQFF	TGTGCCAGCAGCCAAAAATCGGAGCGGGAGGGGAATGAGCAGTTCTTC
TRBD1	TRBV18	TRBJ1-2	NA	CASSPFTGGDERYGYPF	TGTGCCAGCTCACCATTTACAGGGGGCGACGAACGCTATGGCTACCCCTTC
TRBD1	TRBV14	TRBJ2-5	NA	CASSFRTGAQETQYF	TGTGCCAGCAGCTTTAGGACAGGGGCGCAAGAGACCCAGTACTTC
TRBD1	TRBV19	TRBJ1-2	NA	CASSIQPDRVHYGYTF	TGTGCCAGTAGTATCCAACCCGACAGGGTTCACTATGGCTACACCTTC
TRBD1	TRBV2	TRBJ1-2	NA	CASSDRDDYGYTF	TGTGCCAGCAGCGACAGGGATGACTATGGCTACACCTTC
NA	TRBV5-6	TRBJ2-7	few	CASSLARGRPYEQYF	TGTGCCAGCAGCTTAGCCAGGGGACGTCCCTACGAGCAGTACTTC